The next 9 T cell receptor beta chains were all read from a single sample in a study of blood T cell repertoires in COVID-19. TCRdb's copy holds only in-frame clones and misses some; the assay was immunoSEQ multiplex PCR. The table records about 240,000 clones, more than 80% of them present only once. Sequenced sample: peripheral blood. These receptors all come from an elderly woman with COVID-19, enrolled during active disease.

V and J are TRBV10-3 and TRBJ2-3, with 9 bases matching TRBD2. The germline gives CDR1 ENHRY, CDR2 SYGVKD. The CDR3 spans 18 residues. Trimming at V came to 0 bases and at J to 6 bases, leaving 13 bases not matched to a gene. In DNA, the CDR3 is TGTGCCATCAGTGAGTCGAGTGGTGCGGGAGGGCCCCGGGATACGCAGTATTTT. This codes for CAISESSGAGGPRDTQYF.

This clone was seen only once. The chain employs TRBV3-1 (or the pseudogene TRBV3-2) and TRBJ1-1, with 7 positions matching TRBD1. The CDR3 is 14 amino acids. Trimming removed 7 bases from V and 4 bases from J; junction bases left unmatched: 9. Germline V gene lookup returns CDR1 LGHDT and CDR2 YNNKEL (reference sequence). CDR3 sequence reads: CASKRGGSGTEAFF. In DNA, the CDR3 is TGTGCCAGCAAAAGAGGGGGCTCTGGCACTGAAGCTTTCTTT.

The chain joins TRBV19 to TRBJ1-1, with a weak D call TRBD1 (5 bases). The CDR3 extends over 13 amino acids. V lost 3 bases to trimming and J lost 4 bases, with 9 bases between them. CDR1 is LNHDA and CDR2 is SQIVND in the germline V gene (reference sequence). CDR3 in DNA: TGTGCCAGTAGTATGACAGTCGCCACTGAAGCTTTCTTT. Its translation is CASSMTVATEAFF.

V gene TRBV3-1 (or the pseudogene TRBV3-2) combines with J gene TRBJ2-4; D not resolved. This CDR3 contains 15 residues. Per germline, CDR1 LGHDT and CDR2 YNNKEL (reference sequence). The V end lost 2 bases, the J end lost 0 bases, and 8 bases lay between the germline ends. DNA of the CDR3: TGTGCCAGCAGCCAATTACAGATAGCCAAAAACATTCAGTACTTC. The encoded protein is CASSQLQIAKNIQYF.

This chain links TRBV14 with TRBJ2-2, with TRBD1 matching 7 bases. V lost 5 bases to trimming and J lost 5 bases; unmatched junction nucleotides: 5. Germline V gene data show CDR1 as SGHDN and CDR2 as FVKESK. The CDR3 sequence is 14 residues long. The CDR3: CASSKGAWTGELFF. The CDR3 DNA reads TGTGCCAGCAGCAAGGGGGCTTGGACCGGGGAGCTGTTTTTT.

The chain employs TRBV7-2 and TRBJ2-2; D unresolved. Between the trimmed V and J ends, which lost 0 bases and 0 bases, there was a span of 5 bases. The CDR3 is 15 amino acids. Looked up from germline, CDR1 is SGHTA and CDR2 is FQGNSA. Written as DNA, the CDR3 is TGTGCCAGCAGCTTAGCGTCTACGAACACCGGGGAGCTGTTTTTT. This sequence encodes CASSLASTNTGELFF. Together with reference TRBV7-2 and TRBJ2-2, the CDR3 gives the full variable domain: GAGVSQSPSNKVTEKGKDVELRCDPISGHTALYWYRQSLGQGLEFLIYFQGNSAPDKSGLPSDRFSAERTGGSVSTLTIQRTQQEDSAVYLCASSLASTNTGELFFGEGSRLTVL.

The chain recombines TRBV7-2 with TRBJ2-5, with 9 bases that match TRBD2. Germline V gives CDR1 SGHTA, CDR2 FQGNSA. V shed 1 base, J shed 2 bases, and the junction held 8 bases outside the gene matches. This CDR3 has 17 residues. The CDR3 bases are TGTGCCAGCAGCTTAGGGGCGGCTAGCGGGACGCAAGAGACCCAGTACTTC. It codes for CASSLGAASGTQETQYF.

This chain links TRBV12-3 or TRBV12-4 with TRBJ2-2, with a tentative D call TRBD1 (6 bases). This CDR3 has 13 residues. Trimming stripped 4 bases from V and 7 bases from J, with 10 bases between. The CDR3 spells CASSSQGFGELFF. The CDR3 region has the DNA TGTGCCAGCAGTTCCCAGGGGTTCGGGGAGCTGTTTTTT.

The rearrangement links TRBV9 to TRBJ1-6; D unresolved. Germline V gene data show CDR1 as SGDLS and CDR2 as YYNGEE. The CDR3 runs to 15 residues. The germline V and J ends were trimmed by 3 bases and 3 bases, with 10 bases remaining between them. The CDR3 DNA follows: TGTGCCAGCAGCGCCCCGGGAAACTATAATTCACCCCTCCACTTT. It specifies CASSAPGNYNSPLHF.